This TCR beta chain comes out of a study of T cells in Graves' hyperthyroidism and ophthalmopathy. Overall study results and limits: Ophthalmopathy stood apart from stable hyperthyroidism in a 13 V-J model.

At least ten counts were recorded for this clonotype. Its target is unknown. V shed 3 bases and J shed 7 bases, with 16 bases lying between them. The germline CDR1 and CDR2 sequences are SEHNR and FQNEAQ (reference sequence). This CDR3 region has 14 residues. Amplification of TCR beta CDR3 regions was performed using RNA transcripts as template. A set of HTBI primers served as the primers for a first-round RT-PCR of the TCR CDR3. Each CDR3 protein is one row after TCRdb ran MiXCR on the multiplex PCR reads. The data show some 270,000 distinct CDR3 sequences, around 26% seen once. The TCR sequence derives from a woman in her thirties or forties with Graves' ophthalmopathy. Source material: blood. V gene TRBV7-9 combines with J gene TRBJ2-7, with D perhaps TRBD1 or TRBD2 (5 bases each). CDR3 coding DNA: TGTGCCAGCAGCTTCCGGGACCCCAATGGGGAGCAGTACTTC. Its translation: CASSFRDPNGEQYF.